The 20 T cell receptor beta chains given below trace back to one sample, sequenced in a study of OX40 agonist ivuxolimab in advanced cancers. This table comes from immunoSEQ multiplex PCR, and its TCRdb copy is limited to in-frame clones, with some not included. The data hold under 65,000 clones, with about 88% observed a single time. Material: CD4+ or CD8+ T cells sorted from blood, obtained in a trial of the OX40 agonist ivuxolimab. These receptors all come from an adult with an advanced solid tumor such as melanoma, head and neck, liver or kidney cancer.

V usage is TRBV28 and J usage is TRBJ2-1; D gene unclear. This CDR3 has 12 amino acids. Germline CDR1 MDHEN, CDR2 SYDVKM. V was cut by 5 bases and J by 9 bases, with 11 bases left in between. The CDR3 reads CASSPFGIEQFF. The CDR3 DNA sequence: TGTGCCAGCAGTCCCTTTGGGATTGAGCAGTTCTTC.

The chain uses TRBV5-8 and TRBJ2-6; 9 nucleotides agree with TRBD1. This CDR3 is built from 18 residues. V lost 4 bases to trimming and J lost 0 bases; unmatched junction nucleotides: 8. Germline CDR1 reads SGHTS; CDR2 reads YDEGEE. The CDR3 here is CASSLTGGIDSGANVLTF. In DNA, the CDR3 is TGTGCCAGCAGCCTAACAGGGGGCATAGACTCTGGGGCCAACGTCCTGACTTTC.

V is TRBV29-1 and J is TRBJ2-4; 7 bases agree with TRBD2. Germline trimming cut 1 base from V and 2 bases from J; bases unmatched to any gene: 5. Per the germline V gene, CDR1 is SQVTM and CDR2 is ANQGSEA. This CDR3 contains 15 residues. The CDR3 spells CSVEGGGSSKNIQYF. Written as DNA, the CDR3 is TGCAGCGTTGAAGGCGGGGGAAGCTCCAAAAACATTCAGTACTTC.

In its sample, this clone was seen a few times. The gene calls are TRBV29-1 and TRBJ1-3; possibly TRBD1 for D (5 bases). Trimming shortened V by 8 bases and J by 3 bases, and 11 bases separated the two germline ends. In germline, CDR1 is SQVTM, CDR2 ANQGSEA. There are 12 residues in the CDR3. The CDR3 nucleotides are TGCAGCTTAAGGGGAGATGGAAACACCATATATTTT. Protein product: CSLRGDGNTIYF. Using reference TRBV29-1 and TRBJ1-3 for the parts outside the CDR3, the full variable domain is SAVISQKPSRDICQRGTSLTIQCQVDSQVTMMFWYRQQPGQSLTLIATANQGSEATYESGFVIDKFPISRPNLTFSTLTVSNMSPEDSSIYLCSLRGDGNTIYFGEGSWLTVV.

This clone showed up just once. The chain carries TRBV29-1 and TRBJ2-2; 9 nucleotides align to TRBD1. This CDR3 is 15 amino acids long. Germline lookup yields CDR1 SQVTM and CDR2 ANQGSEA. V was clipped by 1 base and J by 4 bases; unmatched bases: 4. The CDR3 DNA sequence: TGCAGCGTTGAAGGGACAGGGGAGAGCACCGGGGAGCTGTTTTTT. It is translated as CSVEGTGESTGELFF.

This clone came up a few times. CDR3 in amino acids: CASRVHGGENTEAFF. The CDR3 bases are TGTGCCAGTCGCGTCCACGGAGGTGAGAACACTGAAGCTTTCTTT. The chain employs TRBV2 and TRBJ1-1; D gene uncertain. V lost 9 bases and J lost 1, with 18 bases in between. The CDR3 consists of 15 residues. Germline V gene data show CDR1 as SNHLY and CDR2 as FYNNEI.

V gene TRBV19 combines with J gene TRBJ1-1; 7 bases are a match to TRBD1. The germline V gene has CDR1 LNHDA and CDR2 SQIVND (reference sequence). The CDR3 is 13 residues long. Germline trimming cut 8 bases from V and 3 bases from J; bases unmatched to any gene: 6. CDR3 nucleotide sequence: TGTGCCAGTGATCAGGGGGTGGACACTGAAGCTTTCTTT. It specifies CASDQGVDTEAFF.

The genes are TRBV5-8 and TRBJ2-3; D might be TRBD2 (5 bases). Trimming pared 1 base from V and 4 bases from J, leaving 10 bases between. The germline gives CDR1 SGHTS, CDR2 YDEGEE. The length of the CDR3 is 14 residues. The CDR3 is CASSLLAPPDTQYF. CDR3 nucleotide sequence: TGTGCCAGCAGCTTGCTAGCTCCCCCAGATACGCAGTATTTT. The variable domain in full, with the rest retrieved from reference TRBV5-8 and TRBJ2-3, is EAGVTQSPTHLIKTRGQQATLRCSPISGHTSVYWYQQALGLGLQFLLWYDEGEERNRGNFPPRFSGRQFPNYSSELNVNALELEDSALYLCASSLLAPPDTQYFGPGTRLTVL.

V is TRBV6-5 and J is TRBJ2-7; D uncertain. Trimming stripped 6 bases from V and 7 bases from J, with 19 bases between. CDR1 is MNHEY and CDR2 is SVGAGI in the germline V gene. The length of the CDR3 is 14 residues. The CDR3 protein is CASRPGPTVGEQYV. In DNA, the CDR3 is TGTGCCAGCAGGCCGGGCCCTACGGTGGGGGAGCAGTACGTC.

Only one count was recorded for this clone. The chain employs TRBV7-8 and TRBJ1-1; TRBD1 is a possible D gene (6 bases). This CDR3 spans 17 amino acids. Per the germline V gene, CDR1 is SGHVS and CDR2 is FQNEAQ. The V end was cut by 6 bases, the J end by 0 bases, with 20 bases between. CDR3 region: CASRKKDSLSLNTEAFF. CDR3 nucleotide sequence: TGTGCCAGCAGAAAGAAGGACAGCTTGTCTTTGAACACTGAAGCTTTCTTT.

The CDR3: CASSLGDSEQFF. In nucleotides, the CDR3 is TGTGCCAGCAGCTTGGGAGACAGCGAGCAGTTCTTC. V gene TRBV5-6 combines with J gene TRBJ2-1, with a possible D match to TRBD1 (5 bases). The CDR3 is 12 amino acids. The germline V and J ends were trimmed by 0 bases and 10 bases, with 8 bases remaining between them. Germline V CDR1 and CDR2: SGHDT, YYEEEE.

The chain combines TRBV6-1 with TRBJ2-1; 10 bases agree with TRBD2. Germline loops: CDR1 MNHNS, CDR2 SASEGT. The CDR3 totals 17 residues. Trimming at V came to 3 bases and at J to 7 bases, leaving 12 bases not matched to a gene. This CDR3 reads CASSDRSSGRMRNEQFF. In nucleotides, the CDR3 is TGTGCCAGCAGTGACCGCTCTAGCGGGAGAATGCGGAATGAGCAGTTCTTC.

This clone was seen only a few times. The rearrangement uses TRBV27 and TRBJ1-2; D gene unclear. Germline lookup yields CDR1 MNHEY and CDR2 SMNVEV (reference sequence). The CDR3 has 14 amino acids. V was trimmed by 10 bases and J by 4 bases, leaving 19 bases between them. The CDR3 DNA is TGTGCCACCCTATCGGGAGAAAGTGGCTATGGCTACACCTTC. Protein sequence: CATLSGESGYGYTF.

The chain links TRBV5-6 to TRBJ2-1; no reliable D call. CDR1 and CDR2 (germline): SGHDT, YYEEEE. Trimming removed 0 bases from V and 6 bases from J, with 13 bases in between. The CDR3 has 15 residues. The CDR3 reads CASSLVRWNPNEQFF. The DNA of the CDR3 is TGTGCCAGCAGCTTGGTTAGGTGGAATCCCAATGAGCAGTTCTTC.

The CDR3 loop is CASSHRGTGPTHTGELFF. In nucleotides, the CDR3 is TGTGCCAGCAGCCACAGAGGGACAGGACCCACCCACACCGGGGAGCTGTTTTTT. V is TRBV14 and J is TRBJ2-2; 8 bases match TRBD1. Germline CDR1 SGHDN, CDR2 FVKESK. The CDR3 consists of 18 residues. Trimming took 3 bases from V and 3 from J; bases not matched to a gene: 12.

The DNA of the CDR3 is TGTGCCAGCAGCGGAGGGGGAACTAATGAAAAACTGTTTTTT. Amino acid sequence: CASSGGGTNEKLFF. The V call is TRBV7-9, the J call TRBJ1-4; D is possibly TRBD1 (6 bases). V was shortened by 5 bases and J by 1 base, with 8 bases between the two germline ends. The germline gives CDR1 SEHNR, CDR2 FQNEAQ (reference sequence). The CDR3 extends over 14 amino acids.

This clone was detected once. The V gene is TRBV6-5, the J gene TRBJ2-6, with D unresolved. This CDR3 contains 14 residues. Trimming cost V 5 bases and J 0 bases, with 5 bases left between them. Germline V gene lookup returns CDR1 MNHEY and CDR2 SVGAGI. DNA for the CDR3: TGTGCCAGCAGTCAAAACTCTGGGGCCAACGTCCTGACTTTC. Protein product: CASSQNSGANVLTF.

The CDR3 region is CASSQEVTSGIYNEQFF. CDR3 DNA: TGTGCCAGCAGCCAAGAGGTGACTAGCGGGATATACAATGAGCAGTTCTTC. V gene TRBV4-2 combines with J gene TRBJ2-1, with TRBD2 matching 11 bases. V was pared by 0 bases and J by 4 bases, with 5 bases of the junction left unmatched. Germline V gene lookup returns CDR1 LGHNA and CDR2 YNFKEQ. CDR3 length: 17 amino acids.

V and J are TRBV5-1 and TRBJ2-1; possible D gene TRBD2, 6 bases. The CDR3 runs 17 residues. The V end was cut by 2 bases, the J end by 1 base, with 16 bases between. The germline gives CDR1 SGHRS, CDR2 YFSETQ. The CDR3, as DNA: TGCGCCAGCAGCTTCAAACCTTCGGGGGAGTCCTACAATGAGCAGTTCTTC. Its protein is CASSFKPSGESYNEQFF.

The rearrangement uses TRBV27 and TRBJ2-1; unclear D gene. The CDR3 runs to 13 residues. V lost 5 bases and J 4 bases, leaving 9 bases between the germline ends. Per germline, CDR1 MNHEY and CDR2 SMNVEV (reference sequence). The CDR3 spells CASSTYGYNEQFF. The DNA of the CDR3 is TGTGCCAGCAGTACCTATGGATACAATGAGCAGTTCTTC.